These T cell receptor beta chains were read from a single sample in a study of technical replicates of blood from a handful of donors. This table comes from immunoSEQ multiplex PCR, and its TCRdb copy is limited to in-frame clones, with some not included. The data contain over 80,000 clones, about 96% of them seen just once; the ten biggest clones take up around 0.35%. Material: T cells isolated from PBMCs. The source of these receptors is a human donor in good health. The CDR3 runs from the conserved cysteine through the conserved F or W. Fields, in order: clone size, J gene, V gene, D gene, CDR3 protein, CDR3 DNA. The D gene is left open where the match is weak. Rows may omit the clone size; those that give it use once, few, many or a size class.

clone size: few
J gene: TRBJ1-1
V gene: TRBV19
D gene: .
CDR3 protein: CASSGLEGSGEAFF
CDR3 DNA: TGTGCCAGTAGTGGTTTGGAGGGATCAGGTGAAGCTTTCTTT

clone size: .
J gene: TRBJ1-2
V gene: TRBV9
D gene: .
CDR3 protein: CASSEDSFNYGYTF
CDR3 DNA: TGTGCCAGCAGCGAGGACAGCTTTAACTATGGCTACACCTTC

clone size: .
J gene: TRBJ1-4
V gene: TRBV5-6
D gene: TRBD1
CDR3 protein: CASSFIGTGKEKLFF
CDR3 DNA: TGTGCCAGCAGCTTTATTGGGACAGGGAAAGAAAAACTGTTTTTT

clone size: few
J gene: TRBJ2-5
V gene: TRBV11-2
D gene: .
CDR3 protein: CASSIGVQETQYF
CDR3 DNA: TGTGCCAGCAGCATAGGAGTCCAAGAGACCCAGTACTTC

clone size: .
J gene: TRBJ2-1
V gene: TRBV6-1
D gene: TRBD2
CDR3 protein: CASSEAAGGGYNEQFF
CDR3 DNA: TGTGCCAGCAGTGAAGCCGCGGGAGGGGGGTACAATGAGCAGTTCTTC

clone size: once
J gene: TRBJ1-5
V gene: TRBV6-5
D gene: TRBD1
CDR3 protein: CASSPGQGYQPQHF
CDR3 DNA: TGTGCCAGCAGTCCGGGACAGGGTTATCAGCCCCAGCATTTT

clone size: .
J gene: TRBJ1-4
V gene: TRBV27
D gene: TRBD1
CDR3 protein: CASSLFGTGKEKLFF
CDR3 DNA: TGTGCCAGCAGTTTATTCGGGACAGGCAAAGAAAAACTGTTTTTT

clone size: .
J gene: TRBJ1-2
V gene: TRBV16
D gene: TRBD1
CDR3 protein: CASSPRTGDYGYTF
CDR3 DNA: TGTGCCAGCAGCCCCCGGACAGGGGATTATGGCTACACCTTC

clone size: .
J gene: TRBJ2-7
V gene: TRBV29-1
D gene: .
CDR3 protein: CSVEGQSYEQYF
CDR3 DNA: TGCAGCGTTGAGGGCCAGTCCTACGAGCAGTACTTC

clone size: once
J gene: TRBJ2-3
V gene: TRBV9
D gene: TRBD2
CDR3 protein: CASSVRGLAGDVATQYF
CDR3 DNA: TGTGCCAGCAGCGTCCGGGGACTAGCGGGAGATGTAGCCACGCAGTATTTT

clone size: .
J gene: TRBJ1-5
V gene: TRBV7-9
D gene: .
CDR3 protein: CASSLGGNNQPQHF
CDR3 DNA: TGTGCCAGCAGCTTAGGAGGGAACAATCAGCCCCAGCATTTT

clone size: .
J gene: TRBJ2-7
V gene: TRBV11-2
D gene: TRBD1
CDR3 protein: CASSLVGDRPYEQYF
CDR3 DNA: TGTGCCAGCAGCTTAGTCGGGGACAGGCCCTACGAGCAGTACTTC

clone size: .
J gene: TRBJ2-2
V gene: TRBV19
D gene: .
CDR3 protein: CASRPFRDTGELFF
CDR3 DNA: TGTGCCAGTAGACCATTCCGGGACACCGGGGAGCTGTTTTTT

clone size: .
J gene: TRBJ1-1
V gene: TRBV18
D gene: TRBD1
CDR3 protein: CASSAGQAVAEAFF
CDR3 DNA: TGTGCCAGCTCAGCAGGACAGGCCGTCGCTGAAGCTTTCTTT

clone size: .
J gene: TRBJ2-1
V gene: TRBV5-1
D gene: .
CDR3 protein: CASSLEGRPYNEQFF
CDR3 DNA: TGCGCCAGCAGCTTGGAAGGGAGGCCTTACAATGAGCAGTTCTTC

clone size: .
J gene: TRBJ1-5
V gene: TRBV27
D gene: TRBD1
CDR3 protein: CASSSTGGGQPQHF
CDR3 DNA: TGTGCCAGCAGCTCTACAGGGGGCGGGCAGCCCCAGCATTTT

clone size: .
J gene: TRBJ1-1
V gene: TRBV6-1
D gene: .
CDR3 protein: CASRVGGVGTEAFF
CDR3 DNA: TGTGCCAGCAGGGTAGGGGGAGTAGGGACTGAAGCTTTCTTT

clone size: .
J gene: TRBJ2-5
V gene: TRBV28
D gene: TRBD2
CDR3 protein: CASWGGEGTQYF
CDR3 DNA: TGTGCCAGCTGGGGGGGTGAGGGGACCCAGTACTTC

clone size: .
J gene: TRBJ1-1
V gene: TRBV30
D gene: .
CDR3 protein: CAWRLGGTEAFF
CDR3 DNA: TGTGCCTGGCGATTAGGGGGCACTGAAGCTTTCTTT

clone size: .
J gene: TRBJ2-1
V gene: TRBV27
D gene: .
CDR3 protein: CASSLNGEQFF
CDR3 DNA: TGTGCCAGCAGTTTAAACGGGGAGCAGTTCTTC

clone size: .
J gene: TRBJ2-1
V gene: TRBV11-2
D gene: TRBD2
CDR3 protein: CASSPRTSGYNEQFF
CDR3 DNA: TGTGCCAGCAGCCCTCGGACTAGCGGATACAATGAGCAGTTCTTC

clone size: .
J gene: TRBJ2-7
V gene: TRBV9
D gene: TRBD2
CDR3 protein: CASSASGSGEQYF
CDR3 DNA: TGTGCCAGCAGCGCTAGCGGGAGTGGCGAGCAGTACTTC

clone size: once
J gene: TRBJ1-5
V gene: TRBV20-1
D gene: .
CDR3 protein: CSAIRGSFQHF
CDR3 DNA: TGCAGTGCTATTAGGGGAAGTTTCCAGCATTTT

clone size: .
J gene: TRBJ2-1
V gene: TRBV27
D gene: .
CDR3 protein: CASSLGTGRSNEQFF
CDR3 DNA: TGTGCCAGCAGTTTAGGTACAGGGAGATCGAATGAGCAGTTCTTC

clone size: few
J gene: TRBJ2-7
V gene: TRBV28
D gene: TRBD1
CDR3 protein: CASSVPAGQGNYEQYF
CDR3 DNA: TGTGCCAGCAGTGTCCCGGCGGGACAGGGGAACTACGAGCAGTACTTC

clone size: .
J gene: TRBJ2-7
V gene: TRBV5-1
D gene: .
CDR3 protein: CASSLWWEVDYEQYF
CDR3 DNA: TGCGCCAGCAGCTTGTGGTGGGAGGTCGACTACGAGCAGTACTTC

clone size: .
J gene: TRBJ2-7
V gene: TRBV13
D gene: TRBD1
CDR3 protein: CASSRGTGVDEQYF
CDR3 DNA: TGTGCCAGCAGTAGGGGGACAGGGGTCGACGAGCAGTACTTC

clone size: once
J gene: TRBJ2-5
V gene: TRBV7-2
D gene: TRBD1
CDR3 protein: CASSDMTGARETQYF
CDR3 DNA: TGTGCCAGCAGCGATATGACAGGGGCGCGAGAGACCCAGTACTTC

clone size: .
J gene: TRBJ2-1
V gene: TRBV5-6
D gene: .
CDR3 protein: CASSLAASGGWEQFF
CDR3 DNA: TGTGCCAGCAGCTTGGCTGCTAGTGGTGGTTGGGAGCAGTTCTTC

clone size: few
J gene: TRBJ2-1
V gene: TRBV4-1
D gene: TRBD2
CDR3 protein: CASSQASEREINDEQFF
CDR3 DNA: TGCGCCAGCAGCCAAGCATCAGAGCGGGAGATAAACGATGAGCAGTTCTTC

clone size: many
J gene: TRBJ2-1
V gene: TRBV6-6
D gene: .
CDR3 protein: CASSYSMEGYNEQFF
CDR3 DNA: TGTGCCAGCAGTTACTCGATGGAGGGGTACAATGAGCAGTTCTTC

clone size: .
J gene: TRBJ2-7
V gene: TRBV20-1
D gene: TRBD1
CDR3 protein: CSVDRGAQQYF
CDR3 DNA: TGCAGCGTCGACAGGGGGGCGCAGCAGTACTTC

clone size: .
J gene: TRBJ2-7
V gene: TRBV6-5
D gene: TRBD2
CDR3 protein: CASSYSGTSNYEQYF
CDR3 DNA: TGTGCCAGCAGTTACTCCGGGACTAGCAACTACGAGCAGTACTTC

clone size: .
J gene: TRBJ1-5
V gene: TRBV9
D gene: .
CDR3 protein: CASSVGGLSQPQHF
CDR3 DNA: TGTGCCAGCAGCGTAGGTGGCCTCAGTCAGCCCCAGCATTTT

clone size: .
J gene: TRBJ2-4
V gene: TRBV27
D gene: .
CDR3 protein: CASSLGQGAGKNVIQYF
CDR3 DNA: TGTGCCAGCAGTCTCGGACAGGGAGCGGGAAAAAACGTCATTCAGTACTTC

clone size: .
J gene: TRBJ1-1
V gene: TRBV6-5
D gene: .
CDR3 protein: CASSYSGATMNTEAFF
CDR3 DNA: TGTGCCAGCAGTTACTCAGGGGCTACTATGAACACTGAAGCTTTCTTT

clone size: .
J gene: TRBJ2-1
V gene: TRBV7-8
D gene: .
CDR3 protein: CASSLWRRRMGATNEQFF
CDR3 DNA: TGTGCCAGCAGCTTATGGCGGAGACGGATGGGGGCAACCAATGAGCAGTTCTTC

clone size: .
J gene: TRBJ2-1
V gene: TRBV6-5
D gene: TRBD2
CDR3 protein: CASSFGLAFSYNEQFF
CDR3 DNA: TGTGCCAGCAGTTTCGGACTAGCGTTTTCCTACAATGAGCAGTTCTTC

clone size: once
J gene: TRBJ1-1
V gene: TRBV5-1
D gene: TRBD1
CDR3 protein: CASSLATGGTEAFF
CDR3 DNA: TGCGCCAGCAGCTTGGCCACAGGGGGCACTGAAGCTTTCTTT

clone size: .
J gene: TRBJ1-1
V gene: TRBV29-1
D gene: TRBD1
CDR3 protein: CSVGDLTGKAEAFF
CDR3 DNA: TGCAGCGTTGGGGATCTGACAGGGAAGGCTGAAGCTTTCTTT

clone size: .
J gene: TRBJ1-1
V gene: TRBV11-2
D gene: TRBD1
CDR3 protein: CASSWGQGNTEAFF
CDR3 DNA: TGTGCCAGCAGCTGGGGACAGGGTAACACTGAAGCTTTCTTT

clone size: .
J gene: TRBJ1-2
V gene: TRBV9
D gene: .
CDR3 protein: CASSVEAEPAYGYTF
CDR3 DNA: TGTGCCAGCAGCGTAGAAGCGGAGCCGGCCTATGGCTACACCTTC

clone size: .
J gene: TRBJ1-2
V gene: TRBV6-5
D gene: .
CDR3 protein: CASSYSRGYGYTF
CDR3 DNA: TGTGCCAGCAGTTACTCGCGGGGCTATGGCTACACCTTC

clone size: once
J gene: TRBJ2-7
V gene: TRBV9
D gene: .
CDR3 protein: CASSVGSGWERSGYEQYF
CDR3 DNA: TGTGCCAGCAGCGTAGGATCGGGGTGGGAGCGTTCGGGCTACGAGCAGTACTTC

clone size: .
J gene: TRBJ2-7
V gene: TRBV5-4
D gene: .
CDR3 protein: CASSPRQSSEQYF
CDR3 DNA: TGTGCCAGCAGCCCAAGACAGTCAAGCGAGCAGTACTTC

clone size: .
J gene: TRBJ2-7
V gene: TRBV11-1
D gene: TRBD1
CDR3 protein: CASSLAGQSFSYEQYF
CDR3 DNA: TGTGCCAGCAGCTTAGCGGGACAGTCGTTCTCCTACGAGCAGTACTTC

clone size: .
J gene: TRBJ2-4
V gene: TRBV30
D gene: .
CDR3 protein: CAWSWGRGFNIQYF
CDR3 DNA: TGTGCCTGGAGTTGGGGGAGGGGGTTCAACATTCAGTACTTC

clone size: once
J gene: TRBJ1-4
V gene: TRBV4-1
D gene: .
CDR3 protein: CASSLRTDPNEKLFF
CDR3 DNA: TGCGCCAGCAGCCTACGGACAGATCCTAATGAAAAACTGTTTTTT

clone size: .
J gene: TRBJ1-3
V gene: TRBV6-1
D gene: .
CDR3 protein: CASSARGRSGNTIYF
CDR3 DNA: TGTGCCAGCAGTGCCAGGGGCAGGTCTGGAAACACCATATATTTT

clone size: .
J gene: TRBJ2-2
V gene: TRBV5-1
D gene: .
CDR3 protein: CASTERAGELFF
CDR3 DNA: TGCGCCAGCACCGAGAGGGCCGGGGAGCTGTTTTTT

clone size: .
J gene: TRBJ2-1
V gene: TRBV6-6
D gene: TRBD2
CDR3 protein: CASSDLAGEQFF
CDR3 DNA: TGTGCCAGCAGTGACTTAGCGGGTGAGCAGTTCTTC

clone size: .
J gene: TRBJ1-3
V gene: TRBV7-6
D gene: TRBD1
CDR3 protein: CASSSGTGTISGNTIYF
CDR3 DNA: TGTGCCAGCAGTTCCGGGACAGGGACAATCTCTGGAAACACCATATATTTT

clone size: .
J gene: TRBJ1-2
V gene: TRBV29-1
D gene: TRBD1
CDR3 protein: CSVAPGQGRYGYTF
CDR3 DNA: TGCAGCGTTGCCCCGGGACAGGGGCGCTATGGCTACACCTTC

clone size: .
J gene: TRBJ2-1
V gene: TRBV19
D gene: TRBD1
CDR3 protein: CASSVARDSYNEQFF
CDR3 DNA: TGTGCCAGTAGTGTCGCCCGGGACAGCTACAATGAGCAGTTCTTC

clone size: .
J gene: TRBJ1-5
V gene: TRBV28
D gene: .
CDR3 protein: CASSLWDYGRHNQPQHF
CDR3 DNA: TGTGCCAGCAGTTTATGGGACTACGGACGCCACAATCAGCCCCAGCATTTT